This TCR beta chain stems from a study of cytomegalovirus exposure and HLA in healthy donors. Study in general: The 550 to 800 first-cohort repertoires and the 130 or so validation repertoires shared the same platform, a later analysis reported.

V lost 5 bases to trimming and J lost 13 bases; unmatched junction nucleotides: 5. This CDR3 region has 11 residues. In germline, CDR1 is SGHTA, CDR2 FQGNSA. Regarding the study as a whole: Confirmation in vitro established that three CMV-associated chains were specific for CMV antigens.

Some clones are missing from TCRdb's copy, which holds only in-frame ones; the method was immunoSEQ multiplex PCR. The sample consists of a few hundred thousand clones, just over 85% of them appearing once. Note on this clone: Its antigen is undetermined.

This receptor was taken from a woman aged 18-29 years in good health and CMV-seronegative. The sample comprised PBMCs. The chain carries TRBV7-2 and TRBJ2-5; 9 bases align to TRBD1. The CDR3 nucleotides read TGTGCCAGCAGCGGGGGACAGGGTGGGTACTTC. Amino acid sequence: CASSGGQGGYF.